This T cell receptor beta chain was retrieved from a study of T cells after yellow fever vaccination. As for the study in general: Fractions containing few cells were prepared with SMART-Seq v4 Ultra Low Input.

The J segment lost 1 base and the V segment lost 0 bases, leaving 7 bases of the junction unmatched. CDR3 length: 17 amino acids. Germline values: CDR1 MNHEY, CDR2 SVGAGI. On this clonotype itself: Antigen specificity is unknown.

Template-switching 5'RACE yielded the TCR cDNA; a universal primer site and UMIs were added in the process. TCRdb independently ran MiXCR on the 5' RACE reads; one entry per CDR3 protein. The data contain just under 600,000 distinct CDR3 sequences, about 13% of them singletons. Whole-study results and caveats: Any FACS-sorted repertoire could hold abundant clonotypes that contaminate it from the bulk population. The secondary response showed a weaker magnitude and a faster peak, day 5 versus 15.

The rearrangement joins TRBV6-5 to TRBJ2-3; the match to TRBD2 covers 7 bases. Sequencing was performed on PBMCs, taken on the day of the yellow fever booster vaccination. The clonotype originates from a man aged 25 to 45 who received the YFV17D yellow fever vaccine. The CDR3 bases are TGTGCCAGCAGTTACTCGATTTCCGCGGGGGGCACAGATACGCAGTATTTT. Its protein product is CASSYSISAGGTDTQYF.